The sample holds a few counts of the clone carrying this T cell receptor (beta chain). Trimming removed 2 bases from V and 7 bases from J, with 21 bases in between. CDR1 is MNHEY and CDR2 is SVGEGT in the germline V gene. The CDR3 is 16 residues long. This entry belongs to a study of T cells after yellow fever vaccination. TCRdb used MiXCR to reprocess the 5' RACE reads, holding one entry per CDR3 protein. The table lists 300,000 to 400,000 distinct CDR3 sequences, roughly 8.4% of them singletons. This material consisted of PBMCs, taken roughly 47 days after the first yellow fever vaccination. The sequence came from a man between 18 and 29 years old who received the YFV17D yellow fever vaccine. This chain uses TRBV6-2 or TRBV6-3 with TRBJ2-7; the D call may be TRBD1 or TRBD2 (5 bases each). In DNA form, the CDR3 reads TGTGCCAGCAGTTACCTCCATACCGGGACGAGGCCGGAGCAGTACTTC. Translation gives CASSYLHTGTRPEQYF.